This T cell receptor beta chain is drawn from a study of graft-versus-host responses after intestinal transplantation. Study-level background: Transplantation in recipients was multivisceral, liver-intestinal, or isolated intestinal. After anti-thymocyte globulin induction, recipients took tacrolimus and steroids for roughly three years.

V was shortened by 1 base and J by 6 bases, with 4 bases between the two germline ends. In germline, CDR1 is SGHAT, CDR2 FQNNGV. The CDR3 sequence is 11 residues long. Measured with immunoSEQ multiplex PCR; TCRdb has only the in-frame clones, and not every one. This table has 40,000 or so clones, approximately 96% appearing once. The sequence came from a human patient who received an intestinal transplant, so some T cells may come from the graft donor. Here the sequenced sample was PBMCs, taken 16 days after intestinal transplant. The chain carries TRBV11-2 and TRBJ2-7; no clear D. The CDR3 protein is CASSLVAEQYF. The CDR3 nucleotides are TGTGCCAGCAGCTTAGTGGCCGAGCAGTACTTC.